This is a list of T cell receptor beta chains from one sample in a study of blood T cell repertoires in COVID-19. The data were produced by immunoSEQ multiplex PCR, yet TCRdb's version contains in-frame clones alone and is incomplete. The table includes hundreds of thousands of clones, about 80% detected once. The sample consisted of peripheral blood. Source of these receptors: a man older than 75 with acute or convalescent COVID-19. The CDR3 runs from the conserved cysteine through the conserved F or W. Fields, in order: clone size, D gene, J gene, V gene, CDR3 protein, CDR3 DNA. The D gene is left open where the match is weak. Some rows mark clone size as missing; the rest say once, few, many or name a class of expanded clone.

few TRBD1 TRBJ1-6 TRBV10-2 CASSLTGGTRSPLHF TGCGCCAGCAGCCTGACAGGGGGCACGAGATCACCCCTCCACTTT
- - TRBJ2-7 TRBV6-5 CASRRHTGPNEQYF TGTGCCAGCAGACGACACACAGGGCCCAACGAGCAGTACTTC
- TRBD1 TRBJ1-6 TRBV3-1/TRBV3-2 CASSPWDRAGSPLHF TGTGCCAGCAGCCCGTGGGACAGGGCTGGATCACCCCTCCACTTT
- - TRBJ2-2 TRBV6-1 CASSESRYTGELFF TGTGCCAGCAGTGAATCCCGTTACACCGGGGAGCTGTTTTTT
few TRBD2 TRBJ2-1 TRBV18 CASSPLTSVEQFF TGTGCCAGCTCACCCCTAACTAGCGTTGAGCAGTTCTTC
- - TRBJ1-5 TRBV5-6 CASSPGHLTSNQPQHF TGTGCCAGCAGCCCGGGACACCTAACTAGCAATCAGCCCCAGCATTTT
- - TRBJ1-3 TRBV19 CASSTRFPGNTIYF TGTGCCAGTAGTACGCGATTTCCAGGAAACACCATATATTTT
- TRBD2 TRBJ2-3 TRBV24-1 CATSDLIPGLAGGPGIGTQYF TGTGCCACCAGTGACCTAATTCCGGGACTAGCGGGGGGGCCGGGGATAGGTACGCAGTATTTT
- - TRBJ2-3 TRBV24-1 CATSDWTGTEADTQYF TGTGCCACCAGTGATTGGACGGGAACTGAGGCAGATACGCAGTATTTT
- - TRBJ1-2 TRBV7-9 CASSSMRDYGYTF TGTGCCAGCAGCTCAATGAGGGACTATGGCTACACCTTC
- TRBD2 TRBJ2-7 TRBV27 CASSAGGGRSSYEQYF TGTGCCAGCAGCGCGGGAGGAGGGAGGAGCTCCTACGAGCAGTACTTC
- - TRBJ2-7 TRBV24-1 CATLALLSGPEQYF TGTGCCACCCTAGCTCTCCTTAGCGGCCCCGAGCAGTACTTC
few TRBD2 TRBJ2-3 TRBV10-3 CAISRGGAYGDTQYF TGTGCCATCAGCCGGGGGGGCGCCTACGGCGATACGCAGTATTTT
- TRBD1 TRBJ1-6 TRBV28 CASRTGTGTLGDNSPLHF TGTGCCAGCAGGACCGGGACAGGAACTCTGGGGGATAATTCACCCCTCCACTTT
- TRBD2 TRBJ2-1 TRBV6-5 CASSRAGVTYNEQFF TGTGCCAGCAGTAGAGCGGGAGTGACCTACAATGAGCAGTTCTTC
- - TRBJ1-3 TRBV5-1 CASSTGTGNTIYF TGCGCCAGCAGTACAGGAACTGGAAACACCATATATTTT
- TRBD2 TRBJ2-3 TRBV5-1 CASSRRGGVTDTQYF TGCGCCAGCAGCCGACGGGGGGGCGTAACAGATACGCAGTATTTT
- - TRBJ1-1 TRBV6-6 CASSPHGDTEAFF TGTGCCAGCAGCCCCCACGGGGACACTGAAGCTTTCTTT
- TRBD2 TRBJ2-7 TRBV19 CASSMGLAALGYEQYF TGTGCCAGTAGTATGGGACTAGCGGCCCTAGGTTACGAGCAGTACTTC
- TRBD1 TRBJ1-1 TRBV6-5 CASSIRDRREAFF TGTGCCAGCAGTATCCGGGACAGGAGAGAAGCTTTCTTT
few - TRBJ1-2 TRBV9 CASSPHVGGIRNGYTF TGTGCCAGCAGCCCCCATGTCGGGGGGATACGGAATGGCTACACCTTC
- - TRBJ2-1 TRBV6-5 CASSYSRVLSYNEQFF TGTGCCAGCAGTTACTCCCGGGTCCTCTCCTACAATGAGCAGTTCTTC
- TRBD1 TRBJ1-6 TRBV9 CASRDSGTGLNSPLHF TGTGCCAGCAGAGATTCCGGGACAGGGTTGAATTCACCCCTCCACTTT
- TRBD1 TRBJ2-2 TRBV19 CASSPRQGRPGELFF TGTGCCAGTAGTCCGCGACAGGGGAGACCCGGGGAGCTGTTTTTT
- - TRBJ1-6 TRBV7-2 CASSLPGQKLYSPLHF TGTGCCAGCAGCCTGCCCGGACAGAAGCTGTATTCACCCCTCCACTTT
- - TRBJ2-1 TRBV2 CASSELENFKVQFF TGTGCCAGCAGTGAATTAGAGAACTTCAAAGTGCAGTTCTTC